One sample yielded the 4 T cell receptor beta chains listed below, sequenced in a study of T cell responses to AZD1222 COVID-19 vaccine. Generated by immunoSEQ multiplex PCR, the TCRdb table keeps only in-frame clones and is missing some. The table has roughly 43,000 clones, 80% seen once. Sequences were derived from peripheral blood, sampled 28 days after the second dose of the MenACWY control vaccine. The receptors derive from an adult who received the MenACWY meningococcal vaccine as a control.

A single count supports this clone. The chain is built from TRBV18 and TRBJ2-3; TRBD2 is a possible D gene (7 bases). In germline, CDR1 is KGHSH, CDR2 LQKENI. CDR3 size: 16 residues. Between the trimmed V and J ends, which lost 6 bases and 5 bases, there was a span of 21 bases. DNA for the CDR3: TGTGCCAGCTCCTCGGGGGGCTTCAATCTTGGAGATACGCAGTATTTT. Amino acids: CASSSGGFNLGDTQYF.

The rearrangement uses TRBV2 and TRBJ1-2; 8 nucleotides match TRBD1. Germline CDR1 SNHLY, CDR2 FYNNEI. V dropped 7 bases and J dropped 4; count of bases not matched to a gene: 8. The CDR3 has 14 residues. The CDR3: CASMRTGIFYGYTF. CDR3 in DNA: TGTGCCAGCATGAGGACAGGGATCTTCTATGGCTACACCTTC.

The chain employs TRBV24-1 and TRBJ1-2; D gene uncertain. Trimming took 0 bases from V and 7 from J, leaving 14 bases between them. This CDR3 contains 15 residues. Per the germline V gene, CDR1 is KGHDR and CDR2 is SFDVKD. DNA for the CDR3: TGTGCCACCAGTGATTTGGATGCGGGTAGCGGTGGCTACACCTTC. This sequence encodes CATSDLDAGSGGYTF.

This chain joins TRBV3-1 (or the pseudogene TRBV3-2) and TRBJ1-1; 8 nucleotides line up with TRBD1. The germline V gene has CDR1 LGHDT and CDR2 YNNKEL (reference sequence). Trimming cost V 4 bases and J 1 base; bases outside gene matches: 5. This CDR3 is 15 amino acids long. The CDR3 region is CASSLRTGTNTEAFF. As DNA, the CDR3 is TGTGCCAGCAGCCTTAGGACAGGGACGAACACTGAAGCTTTCTTT.